This T cell receptor (beta chain) was retrieved from a study of T-cell memory formation after mild COVID-19. Whole-study context: In these data, TCR clusters were largely donor specific.

Study results and limitations: The appearance of some responding clones in pre-infection memory suggested that cross-reactive memory joined.

For this clonotype: Its antigen is as yet unknown.

After 5'RACE with constant-segment primers, TCR alpha and TCR beta cDNA libraries carrying sample barcodes and UMIs were obtained. Each CDR3 protein is one row after TCRdb ran MiXCR on the 5' RACE reads. Of roughly 320,000 distinct CDR3 sequences in the sample, 25% to 30% were seen once. The CDR3 runs 16 residues. V gave up 4 bases and J gave up 9 bases; unmatched junction bases: 11. Germline lookup yields CDR1 SGDLS and CDR2 YYNGEE. This receptor was obtained from an adult woman who had mild COVID-19 (a few samples of this study predate the infection). Cell type and time point are not known. The sample was PBMCs or a T cell subset sorted from them (not recorded which). The chain carries TRBV9 and TRBJ2-1, with 12 bases lining up with TRBD2. CDR3 residues: CASSPTTSGGLGEQFF. In DNA, the CDR3 is TGTGCCAGCAGCCCTACCACTAGCGGGGGGCTAGGTGAGCAGTTCTTC.